This TCR beta chain emerged from a study of control samples from healthy donors and cancer patients. This CDR3 spans 18 amino acids. From germline, CDR1 is MNHNY and CDR2 SVGAGI (reference sequence). V dropped 5 bases and J dropped 8; count of bases not matched to a gene: 21. Here immunoSEQ multiplex PCR was the method, and the copy in TCRdb shows in-frame clones only, minus some. The profile shows approximately 86,000 clones, approximately 81% of them singletons. The sample taken for sequencing was blood. This TCR was sampled from a woman aged 40 to 50 in good health. The chain is built from TRBV6-6 and TRBJ1-2; 9 bases are a match to TRBD1. The CDR3: CASSPQSVGTGRSRGYTF. The CDR3 DNA sequence: TGTGCCAGCAGTCCACAATCGGTCGGGACAGGGAGAAGTAGGGGCTACACCTTC.